The 14 T cell receptor beta chains listed next were all sequenced from one sample in a study of T cell clonality in common variable immunodeficiency. The antigens these receptors bind are not known. Study-level findings and limits: In common variable immunodeficiency, TCR beta chains reportedly carried fewer deletions and N-nucleotide insertions.

Data came from immunoSEQ multiplex PCR; TCRdb stores just in-frame clones and leaves some out. The sample holds about 19,000 clones, and no clone turns up only once. The sample comprised peripheral blood mononuclear cells. Every receptor here comes from a human donor with common variable immunodeficiency.

This clone has at least ten counts. The CDR3 end is not reached by the read, which stops 3 residues before it; the germline J gene fills it in. J is TRBJ1-6 and V is TRBV5-1; D ambiguous. Trimming removed 5 bases at V and 9 bases at J, with 24 bases between. The germline CDR1 and CDR2 sequences are SGHRS and YFSETQ. The CDR3 length is 17 residues. The CDR3 bases that were read are TGCGCCAGCAGTTCTGCGGGCTCGACTATCGCGGCTTCACCC. Its protein is CASSSAGSTIAASP. The whole CDR3 protein is CASSSAGSTIAASPLHF. The full variable domain, its missing parts supplied by reference TRBV5-1 and TRBJ1-6, is KAGVTQTPRYLIKTRGQQVTLSCSPISGHRSVSWYQQTPGQGLQFLFEYFSETQRNKGNFPGRFSGRQFSNSRSEMNVSTLELGDSALYLCASSSAGSTIAASPLHFGNGTRLTVT.

A word on this clone: The read halts 3 residues ahead of the CDR3 end, with the missing end drawn from the germline J gene. The V and J genes are TRBV18 and TRBJ2-7; D possibly corresponds to TRBD1 (6 bases). V was shortened by 4 bases and J by 3 bases, with 10 bases between the two germline ends. The CDR3 is 13 residues long. CDR1 is KGHSH and CDR2 is LQKENI in the germline V gene. The sequenced part of the CDR3 DNA is TGTGCCAGCTCACAAGGGACAAACTACGAG. Protein sequence: CASSQGTNYE. The entire CDR3 protein is CASSQGTNYEQYF.

The sample holds many counts of this clone. The read ends 3 residues before the CDR3 terminus; that terminus is restored from the germline J gene. The rearrangement uses TRBV20-1 and TRBJ2-2; the D gene is possibly TRBD1 (6 bases). The V gene's germline CDR1 is DFQATT and CDR2 SNEGSKA (reference sequence). CDR3 length equals 16 residues. The ends were cut back, 1 base at V and 2 bases at J, with 14 bases in the middle. CDR3 residues: CSARAVAGVNTGELFF. The covered CDR3 bases are TGCAGTGCTAGAGCAGTCGCAGGGGTCAACACCGGGGAG.

Details on this clone: The CDR3 end lies 3 residues beyond the end of the read and is filled in from the germline J gene. V and J are TRBV30 and TRBJ2-7, with 7 bases lining up with TRBD1. The length of the CDR3 is 13 residues. Germline CDR1 GTSNPN, CDR2 SVGIG (reference sequence). J gave up 0 bases and V 2 bases, and 1 base lay outside the gene matches. CDR3 DNA (partial): TGTGCCTGGAGTACAGGGGTCTCCTACGAG. Protein: CAWSTGVSYE. The entire CDR3 reads CAWSTGVSYEQYF.

At least ten counts were recorded for this clone. Coverage ceases 3 residues before the CDR3 finishes, and the germline J gene fills in the end. This chain connects TRBV19 to TRBJ2-3; 8 bases are a match to TRBD1. The V and J ends lost 10 bases and 4 bases, in that order; junction bases with no gene match: 10. CDR1 LNHDA and CDR2 SQIVND come from the germline V gene (reference sequence). The CDR3 spans 14 residues. CDR3 residues: CATDRGERADTQYF. CDR3 DNA, as far as it was read: TGTGCCACAGACAGGGGTGAGAGGGCAGATACG.

This clone came up a few times. The read terminates 3 residues ahead of where the CDR3 ends, so the germline J gene completes it. The J gene is TRBJ2-1, the V gene TRBV18; 9 bases are shared with TRBD2. V trimming: 3 bases; J trimming: 7 bases; junction bases outside the gene matches: 7. The CDR3 consists of 15 residues. CDR1 is KGHSH and CDR2 is LQKENI in the germline V gene. The CDR3 sequence is CASSPIAGAGNEQFF. The sequenced part of the CDR3 DNA is TGTGCCAGCTCACCTATAGCGGGGGCCGGTAATGAG.

In this sample, this clone turned up a few times. Read data end 3 residues before the CDR3 end; the end is taken from the germline J gene. The chain joins TRBV2 to TRBJ2-6, with 7 bases identical to TRBD1. CDR1 SNHLY and CDR2 FYNNEI come from the germline V gene. The CDR3 totals 19 residues. J gave up 0 bases and V 5 bases, and 13 bases lay outside the gene matches. The CDR3 sequence: CASSTTGTDQHSGANVLTF. Incomplete CDR3 DNA: TGTGCCAGCAGTACAACCGGGACAGATCAACACTCTGGGGCCAACGTC.

There are many counts of this clone. The observed sequence ends 3 residues before the CDR3 terminus, with the missing tail filled in from the germline J gene. This chain connects TRBV5-1 to TRBJ1-3; D gene ambiguous. The CDR3 length is 15 residues. Germline CDR1 reads SGHRS; CDR2 reads YFSETQ. V was pared by 0 bases and J by 9 bases, with 16 bases between. CDR3 sequence: CASSLELSGSGTIYF. The part of the CDR3 DNA that was read is TGCGCCAGCAGCTTGGAGCTTAGCGGTTCGGGCACC.

In regard to this clone: The read finishes 3 residues shy of the CDR3 end, and the germline J gene is used to complete it. The chain joins TRBV30 to TRBJ1-4; D remains unclear. V lost 0 bases, J lost 7 bases, and 12 bases lay in between. Germline lookup yields CDR1 GTSNPN and CDR2 SVGIG (reference sequence). The CDR3 has 14 amino acids. The sequenced CDR3 bases are TGTGCCTGGAGTGTACTCGGCGGCCCTGAAAAA. It yields the protein CAWSVLGGPEK. The whole CDR3 is CAWSVLGGPEKLFF. The full variable domain, rest sourced from reference TRBV30 and TRBJ1-4, is SQTIHQWPATLVQPVGSPLSLECTVEGTSNPNLYWYRQAAGRGLQLLFYSVGIGQISSEVPQNLSASRPQDRQFILSSKKLLLSDSGFYLCAWSVLGGPEKLFFGSGTQLSVL.

As concerns this clone: The read ends 3 residues before the CDR3 terminus; that terminus is restored from the germline J gene. V and J are TRBV7-2 and TRBJ1-2; D remains ambiguous. The V gene's germline CDR1 is SGHTA and CDR2 FQGNSA. This CDR3 region has 13 residues. CDR3 loop: CASSLESRWGYTF. The covered CDR3 bases are TGTGCCAGCAGCTTAGAAAGTAGATGGGGC. Filled out from reference TRBV7-2 and TRBJ1-2, the complete variable domain reads GAGVSQSPSNKVTEKGKDVELRCDPISGHTALYWYRQSLGQGLEFLIYFQGNSAPDKSGLPSDRFSAERTGGSVSTLTIQRTQQEDSAVYLCASSLESRWGYTFGSGTRLTVV.

In the case of this clone: Read data end 3 residues before the CDR3 end; the end is taken from the germline J gene. The chain combines TRBV19 with TRBJ1-5; unclear D gene. V was trimmed by 7 bases and J by 0 bases, leaving 7 bases between them. This CDR3 region has 13 residues. CDR1 is LNHDA and CDR2 is SQIVND in the germline V gene (reference sequence). The chain's CDR3 is CASNPDSNQPQHF. CDR3 DNA, as far as it was read: TGTGCCAGTAATCCAGATAGCAATCAGCCC.

Only a few counts were recorded for this clone. Coverage ceases 3 residues before the CDR3 finishes, and the germline J gene fills in the end. This chain joins TRBV19 and TRBJ1-1; TRBD1 might be the D (5 bases). V was trimmed by 7 bases and J by 4 bases, leaving 28 bases between them. Germline CDR1 and CDR2: LNHDA and SQIVND (reference sequence). CDR3 length: 18 amino acids. The chain's CDR3 is CASTSQSRAGPHVTEAFF. CDR3 bases read: TGTGCCAGTACTTCCCAGTCCCGGGCGGGGCCTCATGTCACTGAA.

This clone has at least ten counts. The read finishes 3 residues shy of the CDR3 end, and the germline J gene is used to complete it. The chain is built from TRBV19 and TRBJ1-1, with D possibly TRBD1 on 5 matching bases. The germline gives CDR1 LNHDA, CDR2 SQIVND (reference sequence). Deletions cut 7 bases from V and 0 bases from J, with 9 bases between. This CDR3 contains 13 residues. Incomplete CDR3 DNA: TGTGCCAGTAAAGACAGATTGAACACTGAA. This gives the protein CASKDRLNTE. The full CDR3 is CASKDRLNTEAFF.

Remarks on this clone: The read stops 3 residues short of the end of the CDR3; the missing end is completed from the germline J gene. The chain carries TRBV30 and TRBJ1-5; D is unclear. Trimming took off 0 bases at V and 2 bases at J, with 8 bases between the two ends. Germline V gives CDR1 GTSNPN, CDR2 SVGIG (reference sequence). CDR3 length equals 14 residues. Partial CDR3 DNA: TGTGCCTGGAGTGTAATGCCAGGCAATCAGCCC. Its protein is CAWSVMPGNQP. The full CDR3 sequence reads CAWSVMPGNQPQHF.